This note documents a single T cell receptor beta chain sequence. Antigen: not known. The source of the sample is a study of T cells expressing NK-cell markers. Across the whole study: According to the study, TCR beta repertoires originated from sorted CD3+CD56+NKG2C+, CD3+CD56+NKG2C- and CD3+CD56-NKG2C+ T cells. The eight sequenced donors comprised seven who were HCMV-seropositive and one who was seronegative. General study findings and limits: Leadership of the CD3+CD56-NKG2C+ fraction also belonged to these clonotypes in a handful of donors.

Germline loops: CDR1 MNHEY, CDR2 SVGEGT. The CDR3 runs 14 residues. One entry per CDR3 protein, without DNA, is what TCRdb gives after re-calling the 5' RACE reads. The table lists some 460,000 distinct CDR3 sequences. The sequenced material came from blood T cells: a sorted CD56 or NKG2C T cell subset, CD4+ or CD8+ T cells, or bulk PBMC T cells (not recorded which). J is TRBJ2-1 and V is TRBV6-2 or TRBV6-3; TCRdb selects TRBD1, and the lack of DNA leaves this call unchecked. The origin of this receptor is a woman aged 45-65 years in good health. The CDR3 is CASLRQGVYNEQFF.